This TCR beta chain derives from a study of OX40 agonist ivuxolimab in advanced cancers. The wider study: It was ivuxolimab, an agonistic anti-OX40 (CD134) antibody, that patients were treated with.

Findings and caveats of the study: With doses of 0.1-3.0 mg/kg, partial responders showed among the lowest clonal expansion.

Notes on this clone: Its antigen is unidentified.

Autoimmune disease history or systemic immunosuppression led to patient exclusion. The ends lost 6 bases at V and 5 bases at J; junction bases unmatched: 12. The length of the CDR3 is 16 residues. Germline CDR1 SNHLY, CDR2 FYNNEI. Sequencing used immunoSEQ multiplex PCR; TCRdb keeps in-frame clones, though not all of them. The repertoire consists of tens of thousands of clones, with less than 85% occurring once and the leading ten covering about 27%. The clonotype was recovered from an adult with an advanced solid tumor such as melanoma, head and neck, liver or kidney cancer. This sample comprised CD4+ or CD8+ T cells sorted from blood, obtained in a trial of the OX40 agonist ivuxolimab. The chain uses TRBV2 and TRBJ2-2; 7 bases fit TRBD1. The CDR3 reads CASSVTRQGRTGELFF. CDR3 DNA sequence: TGTGCCAGCAGCGTAACAAGACAGGGTAGAACCGGGGAGCTGTTTTTT.